The present T cell receptor (beta chain) was sequenced within a study of blood T cell repertoires in COVID-19. Study background: COVID-19 samples collected from the United States, Italy and Spain covered acute and convalescent phases. The analysed material was cDNA or gDNA that came from T cells, B-cell-depleted T cells, or PBMCs.

Per the study methods: Estimated nucleated cell counts came from reference gene primer amplification. Measured with immunoSEQ multiplex PCR; TCRdb has only the in-frame clones, and not every one. V and J calls and clone size are given by that table; D and trimming were obtained from the DNA. The sample has around 70,000 clones; about four fifths are singletons. The sample consisted of peripheral blood. This TCR was recovered from a human donor in a cohort sampled during active COVID-19.

The CDR3 region has the DNA TGTGCCAGCAGCTACGACAGGGGGTCGGGAGGCTACACCTTC. Translated, it gives CASSYDRGSGGYTF. V is TRBV7-2 and J is TRBJ1-2; 9 bases match TRBD1. The germline V gene encodes CDR1 SGHTA and CDR2 FQGNSA. This CDR3 comprises 14 residues. The V gene end was trimmed by 4 bases and the J gene end by 8 bases; junction bases not matched to a gene: 8.